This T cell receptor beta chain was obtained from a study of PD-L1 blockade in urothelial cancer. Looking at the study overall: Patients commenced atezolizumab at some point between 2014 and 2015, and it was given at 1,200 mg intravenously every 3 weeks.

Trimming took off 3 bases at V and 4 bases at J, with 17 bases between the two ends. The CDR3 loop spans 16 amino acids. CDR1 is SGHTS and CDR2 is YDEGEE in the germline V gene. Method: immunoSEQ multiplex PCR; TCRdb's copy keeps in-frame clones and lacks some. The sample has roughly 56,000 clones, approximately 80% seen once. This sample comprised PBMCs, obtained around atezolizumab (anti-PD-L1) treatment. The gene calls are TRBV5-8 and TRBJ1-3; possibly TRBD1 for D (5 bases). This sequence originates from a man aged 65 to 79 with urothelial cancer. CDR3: CASSYHDSGRGNTIYF. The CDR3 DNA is TGTGCCAGCAGCTACCACGACAGCGGGCGAGGAAACACCATATATTTT.